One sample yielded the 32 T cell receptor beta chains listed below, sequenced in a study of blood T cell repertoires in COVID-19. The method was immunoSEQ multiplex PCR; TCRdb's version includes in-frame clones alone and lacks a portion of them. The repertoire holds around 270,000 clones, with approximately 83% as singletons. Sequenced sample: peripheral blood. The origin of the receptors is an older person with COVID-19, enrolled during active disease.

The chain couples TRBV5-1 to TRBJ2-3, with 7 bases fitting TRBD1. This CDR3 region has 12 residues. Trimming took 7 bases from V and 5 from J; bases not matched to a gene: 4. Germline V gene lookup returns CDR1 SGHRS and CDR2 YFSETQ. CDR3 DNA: TGCGCCAGCTGTCAGGGGGAAGATACGCAGTATTTT. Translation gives CASCQGEDTQYF.

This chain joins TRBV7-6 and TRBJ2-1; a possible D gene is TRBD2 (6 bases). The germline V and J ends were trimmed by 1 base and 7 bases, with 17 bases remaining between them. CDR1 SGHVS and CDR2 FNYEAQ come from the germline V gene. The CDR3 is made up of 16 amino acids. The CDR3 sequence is CASSLVGLAEGNEQFF. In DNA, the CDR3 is TGTGCCAGCAGCTTAGTTGGTTTGGCGGAGGGGAATGAGCAGTTCTTC.

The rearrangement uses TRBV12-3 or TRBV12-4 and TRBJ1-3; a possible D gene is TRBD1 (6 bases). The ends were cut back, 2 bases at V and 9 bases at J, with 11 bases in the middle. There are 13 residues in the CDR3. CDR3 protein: CASSLKAGATIYF. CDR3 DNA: TGTGCCAGCAGTTTAAAGGCGGGGGCCACCATATATTTT.

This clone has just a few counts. The CDR3 DNA sequence: TGTGCCAGCAGAGGAGAGGTACCCCAAGAGACCCAGTACTTC. It yields the protein CASRGEVPQETQYF. The chain carries TRBV6-6 and TRBJ2-5; D unclear. Germline V gene sequence: CDR1 MNHNY, CDR2 SVGAGI (reference sequence). The CDR3 has 14 amino acids. Trimming cost V 6 bases and J 1 base, with 12 bases left between them.

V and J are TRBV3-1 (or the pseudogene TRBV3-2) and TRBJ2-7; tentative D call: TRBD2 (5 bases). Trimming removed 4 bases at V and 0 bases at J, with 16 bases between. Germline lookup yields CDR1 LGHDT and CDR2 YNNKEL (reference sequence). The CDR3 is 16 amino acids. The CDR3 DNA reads TGTGCCAGCAGCCCCTCGGGGATATCCGTCTCCTACGAGCAGTACTTC. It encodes CASSPSGISVSYEQYF.

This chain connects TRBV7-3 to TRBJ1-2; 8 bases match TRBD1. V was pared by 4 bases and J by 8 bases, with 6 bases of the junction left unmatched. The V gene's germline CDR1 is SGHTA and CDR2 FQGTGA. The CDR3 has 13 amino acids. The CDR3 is CASSSDRGGGYTF. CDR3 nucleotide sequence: TGTGCCAGCAGCTCCGACAGGGGAGGCGGCTACACCTTC.

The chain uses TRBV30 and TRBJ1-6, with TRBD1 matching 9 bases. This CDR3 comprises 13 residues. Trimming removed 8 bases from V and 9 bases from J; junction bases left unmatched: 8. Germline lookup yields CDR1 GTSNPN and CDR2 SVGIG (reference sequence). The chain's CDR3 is CAASGQGRSPLHF. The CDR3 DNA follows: TGTGCCGCATCGGGACAGGGTCGTTCACCCCTCCACTTT.

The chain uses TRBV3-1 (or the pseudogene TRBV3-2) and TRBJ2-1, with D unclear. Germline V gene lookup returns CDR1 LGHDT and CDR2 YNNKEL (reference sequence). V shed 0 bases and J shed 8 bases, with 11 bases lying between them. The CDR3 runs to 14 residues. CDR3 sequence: CASSQDPQADEQFF. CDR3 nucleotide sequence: TGTGCCAGCAGCCAAGATCCCCAGGCCGATGAGCAGTTCTTC.

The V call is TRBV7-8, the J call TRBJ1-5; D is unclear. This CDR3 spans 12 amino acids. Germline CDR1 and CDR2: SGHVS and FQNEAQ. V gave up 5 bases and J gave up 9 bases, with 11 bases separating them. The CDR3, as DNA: TGTGCCAGCAGCCACTTAGAGGGGCCCCAGCATTTT. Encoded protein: CASSHLEGPQHF.

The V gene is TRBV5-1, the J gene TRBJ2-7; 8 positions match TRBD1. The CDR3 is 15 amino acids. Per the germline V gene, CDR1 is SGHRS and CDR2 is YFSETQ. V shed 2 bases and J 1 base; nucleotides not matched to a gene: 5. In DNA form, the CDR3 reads TGCGCCAGCAGCTTTCGGACAGGGATATCCTACGAGCAGTACTTC. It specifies CASSFRTGISYEQYF.

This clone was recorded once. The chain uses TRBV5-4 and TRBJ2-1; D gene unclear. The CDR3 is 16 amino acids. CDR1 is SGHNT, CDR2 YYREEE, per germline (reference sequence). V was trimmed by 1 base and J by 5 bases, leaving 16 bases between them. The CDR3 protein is CASSLSMTSPDNEQFF. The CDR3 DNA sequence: TGTGCCAGCAGCTTGTCTATGACATCGCCAGACAATGAGCAGTTCTTC.

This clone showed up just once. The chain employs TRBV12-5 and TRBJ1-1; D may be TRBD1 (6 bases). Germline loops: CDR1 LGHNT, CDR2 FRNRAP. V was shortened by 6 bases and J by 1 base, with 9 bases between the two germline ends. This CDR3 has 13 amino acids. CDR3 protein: CASGPDRNTEAFF. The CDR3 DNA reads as TGTGCTAGTGGACCGGACAGGAACACTGAAGCTTTCTTT.

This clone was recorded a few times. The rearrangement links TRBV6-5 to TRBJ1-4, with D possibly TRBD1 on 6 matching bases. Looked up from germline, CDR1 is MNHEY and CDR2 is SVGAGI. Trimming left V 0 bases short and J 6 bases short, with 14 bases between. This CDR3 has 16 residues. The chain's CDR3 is CASSYSSVGADEKLFF. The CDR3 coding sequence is TGTGCCAGCAGTTACTCTTCCGTGGGGGCCGATGAAAAACTGTTTTTT.

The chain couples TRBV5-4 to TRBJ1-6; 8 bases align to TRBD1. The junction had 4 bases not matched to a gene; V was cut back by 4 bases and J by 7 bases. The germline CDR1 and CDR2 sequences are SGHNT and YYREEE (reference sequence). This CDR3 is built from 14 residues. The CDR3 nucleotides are TGTGCCAGCAGCATATACAGGGGGAATTCACCCCTCCACTTT. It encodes CASSIYRGNSPLHF.

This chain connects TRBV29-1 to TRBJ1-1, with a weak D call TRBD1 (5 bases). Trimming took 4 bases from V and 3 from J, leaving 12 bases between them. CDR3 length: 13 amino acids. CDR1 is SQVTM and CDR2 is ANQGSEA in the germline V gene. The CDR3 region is CSVVWGRDTEAFF. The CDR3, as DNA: TGCAGCGTTGTATGGGGCCGTGACACTGAAGCTTTCTTT.

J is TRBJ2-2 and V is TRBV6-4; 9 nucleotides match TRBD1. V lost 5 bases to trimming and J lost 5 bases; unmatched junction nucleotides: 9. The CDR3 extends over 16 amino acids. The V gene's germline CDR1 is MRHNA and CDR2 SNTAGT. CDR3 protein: CASSYQPGQGTGELFF. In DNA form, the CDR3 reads TGTGCCAGCAGTTATCAACCGGGACAGGGTACCGGGGAGCTGTTTTTT.

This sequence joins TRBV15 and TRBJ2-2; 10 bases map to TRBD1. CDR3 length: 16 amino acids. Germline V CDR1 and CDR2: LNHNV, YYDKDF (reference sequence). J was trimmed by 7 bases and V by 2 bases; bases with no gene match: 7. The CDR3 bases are TGTGCCACCAGCAGAAACCCGACAGGGGGCATCGGGGAGCTGTTTTTT. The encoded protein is CATSRNPTGGIGELFF.

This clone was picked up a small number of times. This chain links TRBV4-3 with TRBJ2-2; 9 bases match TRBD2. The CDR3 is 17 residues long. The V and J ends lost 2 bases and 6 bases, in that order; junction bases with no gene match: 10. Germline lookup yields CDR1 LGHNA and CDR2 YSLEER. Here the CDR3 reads CASSQRTGTSKAGELFF. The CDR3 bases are TGCGCCAGCAGCCAACGGACCGGGACTAGCAAGGCCGGGGAGCTGTTTTTT.

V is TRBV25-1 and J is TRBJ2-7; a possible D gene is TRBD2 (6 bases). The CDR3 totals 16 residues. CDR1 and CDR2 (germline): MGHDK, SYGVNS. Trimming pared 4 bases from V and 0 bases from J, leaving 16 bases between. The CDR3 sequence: CASSGKLALSSYEQYF. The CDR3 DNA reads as TGTGCCAGCAGTGGAAAACTAGCCCTGAGCTCCTACGAGCAGTACTTC.

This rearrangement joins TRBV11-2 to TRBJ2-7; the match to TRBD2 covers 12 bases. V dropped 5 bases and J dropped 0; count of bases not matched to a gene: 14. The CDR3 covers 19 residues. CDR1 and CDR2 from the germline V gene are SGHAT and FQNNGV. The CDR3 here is CASSPTSGSFVVGSYEQYF. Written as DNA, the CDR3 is TGTGCCAGCAGCCCGACTAGCGGGAGTTTCGTGGTAGGCTCCTACGAGCAGTACTTC.

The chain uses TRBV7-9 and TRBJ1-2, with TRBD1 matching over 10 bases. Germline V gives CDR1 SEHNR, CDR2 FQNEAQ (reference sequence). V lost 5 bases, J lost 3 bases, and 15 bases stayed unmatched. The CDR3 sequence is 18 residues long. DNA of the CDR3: TGTGCCAGCAGCCCCCCCTCCGGGACAGGGGTTTTTGACTATGGCTACACCTTC. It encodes CASSPPSGTGVFDYGYTF.

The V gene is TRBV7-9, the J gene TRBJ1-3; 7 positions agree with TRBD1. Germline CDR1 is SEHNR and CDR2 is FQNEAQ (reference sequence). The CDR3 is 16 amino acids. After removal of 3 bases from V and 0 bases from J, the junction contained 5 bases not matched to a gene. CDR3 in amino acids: CASSFRDSPSGNTIYF. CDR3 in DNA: TGTGCCAGCAGCTTTCGGGACAGCCCCTCTGGAAACACCATATATTTT.

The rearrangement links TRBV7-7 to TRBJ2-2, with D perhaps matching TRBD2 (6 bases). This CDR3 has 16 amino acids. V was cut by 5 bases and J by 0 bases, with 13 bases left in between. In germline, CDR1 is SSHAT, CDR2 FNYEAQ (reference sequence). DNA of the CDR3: TGTGCCAGCAGCCCAAGGACTACTGCGAACACCGGGGAGCTGTTTTTT. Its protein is CASSPRTTANTGELFF.

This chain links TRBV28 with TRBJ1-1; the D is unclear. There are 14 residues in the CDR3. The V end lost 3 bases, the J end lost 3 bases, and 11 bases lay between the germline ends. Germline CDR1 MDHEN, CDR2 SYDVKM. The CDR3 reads CASSFSGRDTEAFF. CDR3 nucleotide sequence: TGTGCCAGCAGTTTTTCCGGGAGAGACACTGAAGCTTTCTTT.

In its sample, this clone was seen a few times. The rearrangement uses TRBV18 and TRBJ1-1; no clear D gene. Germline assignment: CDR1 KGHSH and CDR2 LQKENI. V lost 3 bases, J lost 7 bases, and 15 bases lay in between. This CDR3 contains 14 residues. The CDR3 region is CASSPTDGVSEAFF. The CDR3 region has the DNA TGTGCCAGCTCACCGACCGATGGAGTAAGTGAAGCTTTCTTT.

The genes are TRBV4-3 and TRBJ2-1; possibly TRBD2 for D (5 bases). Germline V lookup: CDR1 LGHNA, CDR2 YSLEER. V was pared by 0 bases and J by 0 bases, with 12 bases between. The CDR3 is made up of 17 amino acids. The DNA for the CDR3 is TGCGCCAGCAGCCAAGAAGGAGGTCCGAGCTCCTACAATGAGCAGTTCTTC. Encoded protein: CASSQEGGPSSYNEQFF.

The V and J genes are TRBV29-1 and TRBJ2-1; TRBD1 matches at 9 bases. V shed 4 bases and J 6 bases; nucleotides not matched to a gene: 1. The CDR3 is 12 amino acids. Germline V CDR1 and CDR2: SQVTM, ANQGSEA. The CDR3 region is CSVVGQGNEQFF. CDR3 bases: TGCAGCGTTGTGGGACAGGGCAATGAGCAGTTCTTC.

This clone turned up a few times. This CDR3 reads CASSITAAPNTEAFF. In nucleotides, the CDR3 is TGTGCCAGCAGTATCACTGCGGCCCCTAACACTGAAGCTTTCTTT. The V call is TRBV28, the J call TRBJ1-1; D gene unclear. Trimming removed 5 bases at V and 2 bases at J, with 15 bases between. Germline lookup yields CDR1 MDHEN and CDR2 SYDVKM. This CDR3 spans 15 amino acids.

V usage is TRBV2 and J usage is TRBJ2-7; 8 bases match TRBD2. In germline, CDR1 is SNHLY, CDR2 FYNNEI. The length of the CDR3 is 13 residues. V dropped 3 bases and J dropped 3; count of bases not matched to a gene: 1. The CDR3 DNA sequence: TGTGCCAGCAGTGACGGGAGGGACTACGAGCAGTACTTC. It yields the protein CASSDGRDYEQYF.

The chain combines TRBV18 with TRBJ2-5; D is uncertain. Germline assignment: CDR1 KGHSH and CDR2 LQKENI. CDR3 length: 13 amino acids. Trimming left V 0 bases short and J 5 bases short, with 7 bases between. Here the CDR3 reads CASSPPSWETQYF. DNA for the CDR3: TGTGCCAGCTCACCACCGAGTTGGGAGACCCAGTACTTC.

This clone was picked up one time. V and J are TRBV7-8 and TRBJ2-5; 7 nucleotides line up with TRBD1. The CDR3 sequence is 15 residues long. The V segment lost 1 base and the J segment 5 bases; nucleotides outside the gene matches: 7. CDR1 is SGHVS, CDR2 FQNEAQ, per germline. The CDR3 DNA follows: TGTGCCAGCAGCTTAGGGATAGGGGGCATGGAGACCCAGTACTTC. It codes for CASSLGIGGMETQYF.

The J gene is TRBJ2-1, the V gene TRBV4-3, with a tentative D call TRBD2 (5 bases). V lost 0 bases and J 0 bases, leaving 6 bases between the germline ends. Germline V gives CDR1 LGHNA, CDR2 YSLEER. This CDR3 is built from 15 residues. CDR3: CASSQDRGSYNEQFF. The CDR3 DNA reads TGCGCCAGCAGCCAAGATCGGGGCTCCTACAATGAGCAGTTCTTC.